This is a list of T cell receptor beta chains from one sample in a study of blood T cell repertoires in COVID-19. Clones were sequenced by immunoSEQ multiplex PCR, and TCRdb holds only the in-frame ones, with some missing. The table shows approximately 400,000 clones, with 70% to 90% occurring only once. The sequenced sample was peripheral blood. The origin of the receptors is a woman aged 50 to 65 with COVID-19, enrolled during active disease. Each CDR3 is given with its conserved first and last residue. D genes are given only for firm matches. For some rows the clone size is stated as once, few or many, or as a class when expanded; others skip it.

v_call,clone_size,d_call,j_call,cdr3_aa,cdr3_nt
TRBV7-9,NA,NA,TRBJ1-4,CASSWGQGEKLFF,TGTGCCAGCAGCTGGGGGCAAGGTGAAAAACTGTTTTTT
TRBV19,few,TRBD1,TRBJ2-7,CASSRGNRGQQYF,TGTGCCAGTAGTAGGGGAAACAGGGGACAGCAGTACTTC
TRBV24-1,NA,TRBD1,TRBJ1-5,CATSDLRDRGRNQPQHF,TGTGCCACCAGTGATTTGAGAGACAGGGGCCGCAATCAGCCCCAGCATTTT
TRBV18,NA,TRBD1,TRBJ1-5,CASSYGQGNQPQHF,TGTGCCAGCTCCTACGGACAGGGAAATCAGCCCCAGCATTTT
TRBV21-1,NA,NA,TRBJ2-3,CASSKVLERDCTDTQYF,TGTGCCAGCAGCAAAGTACTAGAGCGGGATTGCACAGATACGCAGTATTTT
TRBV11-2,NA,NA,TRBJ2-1,CASSPSLRQEQFF,TGTGCCAGCAGCCCCAGTCTCAGGCAGGAGCAGTTCTTC
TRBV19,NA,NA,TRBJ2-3,CASSYLGGFQETDTQYF,TGTGCCAGTAGTTACTTGGGGGGTTTCCAGGAAACAGATACGCAGTATTTT
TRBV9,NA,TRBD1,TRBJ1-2,CASSTRQGTHGYTF,TGTGCCAGCAGCACGCGACAGGGAACGCATGGCTACACCTTC
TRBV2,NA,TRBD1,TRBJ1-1,CASRPRTGFSEAFF,TGTGCCAGCAGACCAAGGACAGGGTTCAGTGAAGCTTTCTTT
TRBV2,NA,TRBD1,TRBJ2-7,CASRQDRDRQYF,TGTGCCAGCAGGCAGGACCGGGACAGGCAGTACTTC
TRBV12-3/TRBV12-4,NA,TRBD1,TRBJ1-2,CASRGKWDRENTF,TGTGCCAGCAGGGGGAAATGGGACAGGGAAAACACCTTC
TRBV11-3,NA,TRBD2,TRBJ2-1,CASSLGGGAREQFF,TGTGCCAGCAGCTTAGGCGGGGGGGCACGAGAGCAGTTCTTC
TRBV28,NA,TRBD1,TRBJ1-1,CASSLQQGRAFF,TGTGCCAGCAGTTTACAACAGGGGAGGGCTTTCTTT
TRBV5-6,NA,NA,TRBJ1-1,CASSLRGTEAFF,TGTGCCAGCAGCTTGAGGGGGACTGAAGCTTTCTTT